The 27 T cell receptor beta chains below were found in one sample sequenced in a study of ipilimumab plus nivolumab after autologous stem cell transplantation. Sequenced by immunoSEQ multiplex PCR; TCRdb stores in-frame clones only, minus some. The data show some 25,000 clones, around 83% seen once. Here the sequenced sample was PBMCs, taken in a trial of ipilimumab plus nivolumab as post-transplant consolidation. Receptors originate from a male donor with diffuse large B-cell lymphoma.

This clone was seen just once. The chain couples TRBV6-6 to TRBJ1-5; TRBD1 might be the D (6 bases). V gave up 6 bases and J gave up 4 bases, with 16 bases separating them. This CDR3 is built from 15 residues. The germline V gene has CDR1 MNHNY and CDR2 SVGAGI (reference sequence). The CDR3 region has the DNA TGTGCCAGCAGCATAGGACAGCTAGGTAATCAGCCCCAGCATTTT. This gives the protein CASSIGQLGNQPQHF.

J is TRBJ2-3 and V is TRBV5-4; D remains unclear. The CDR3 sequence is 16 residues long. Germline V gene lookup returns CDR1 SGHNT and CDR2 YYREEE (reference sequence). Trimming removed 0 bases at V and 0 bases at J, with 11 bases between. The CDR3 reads CASSLGMNPSTDTQYF. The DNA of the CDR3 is TGTGCCAGCAGCTTGGGGATGAATCCAAGCACAGATACGCAGTATTTT.

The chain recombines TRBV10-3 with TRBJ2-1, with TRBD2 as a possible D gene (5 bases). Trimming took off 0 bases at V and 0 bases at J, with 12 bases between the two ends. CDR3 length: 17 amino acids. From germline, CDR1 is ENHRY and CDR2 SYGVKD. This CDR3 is CAISESMPGSSYNEQFF. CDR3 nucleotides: TGTGCCATCAGTGAGTCTATGCCGGGGAGCTCCTACAATGAGCAGTTCTTC.

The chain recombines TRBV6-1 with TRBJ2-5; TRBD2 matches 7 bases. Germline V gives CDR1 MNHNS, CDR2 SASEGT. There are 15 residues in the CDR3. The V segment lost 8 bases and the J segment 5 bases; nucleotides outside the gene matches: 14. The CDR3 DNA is TGTGCCAGCGAGAGCGGGGTGATCTCTGAGGAGACCCAGTACTTC. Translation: CASESGVISEETQYF.

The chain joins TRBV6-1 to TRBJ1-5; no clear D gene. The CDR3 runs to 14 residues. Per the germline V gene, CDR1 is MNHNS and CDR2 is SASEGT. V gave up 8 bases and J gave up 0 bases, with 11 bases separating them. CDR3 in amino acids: CASDWQYSNQPQHF. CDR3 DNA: TGTGCCAGCGACTGGCAGTATAGCAATCAGCCCCAGCATTTT.

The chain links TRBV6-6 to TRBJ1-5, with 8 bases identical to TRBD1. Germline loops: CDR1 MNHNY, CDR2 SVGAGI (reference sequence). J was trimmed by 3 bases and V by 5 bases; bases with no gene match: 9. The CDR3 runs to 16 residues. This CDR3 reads CASSKLQGANNQPQHF. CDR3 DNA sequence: TGTGCCAGCAGTAAACTTCAGGGGGCCAACAATCAGCCCCAGCATTTT.

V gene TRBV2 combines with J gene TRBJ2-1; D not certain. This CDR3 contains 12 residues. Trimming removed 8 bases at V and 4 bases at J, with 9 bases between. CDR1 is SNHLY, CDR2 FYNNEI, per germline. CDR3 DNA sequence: TGTGCCAGCGAGGACCATTACAATGAGCAGTTCTTC. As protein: CASEDHYNEQFF.

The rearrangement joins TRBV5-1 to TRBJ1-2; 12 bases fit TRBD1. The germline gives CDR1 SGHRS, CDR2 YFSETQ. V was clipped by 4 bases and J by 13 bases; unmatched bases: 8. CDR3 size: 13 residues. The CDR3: CASSPGQGARITF. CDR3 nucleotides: TGCGCCAGCAGCCCGGGACAGGGGGCAAGGATCACCTTC.

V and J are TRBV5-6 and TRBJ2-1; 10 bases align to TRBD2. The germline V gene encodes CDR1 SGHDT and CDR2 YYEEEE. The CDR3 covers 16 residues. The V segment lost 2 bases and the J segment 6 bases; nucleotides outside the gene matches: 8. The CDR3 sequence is CASSFMGSGGPNEQFF. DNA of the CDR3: TGTGCCAGCAGCTTTATGGGTAGCGGGGGGCCCAATGAGCAGTTCTTC. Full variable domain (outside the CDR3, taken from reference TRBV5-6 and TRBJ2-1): DAGVTQSPTHLIKTRGQQVTLRCSPKSGHDTVSWYQQALGQGPQFIFQYYEEEERQRGNFPDRFSGHQFPNYSSELNVNALLLGDSALYLCASSFMGSGGPNEQFFGPGTRLTVL.

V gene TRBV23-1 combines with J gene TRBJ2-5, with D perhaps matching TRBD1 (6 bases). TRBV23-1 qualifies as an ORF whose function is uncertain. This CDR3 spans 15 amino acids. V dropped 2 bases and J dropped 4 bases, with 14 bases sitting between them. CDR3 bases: TGCGCCAGCAGTCAAAGAGCTCGACAGGCAGAGACCCAGTACTTC. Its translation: CASSQRARQAETQYF.

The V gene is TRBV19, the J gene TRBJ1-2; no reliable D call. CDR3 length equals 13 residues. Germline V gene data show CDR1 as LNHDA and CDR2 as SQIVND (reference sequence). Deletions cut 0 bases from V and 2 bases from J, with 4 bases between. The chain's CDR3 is CASSIDRNYGYTF. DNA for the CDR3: TGTGCCAGTAGTATAGACCGGAACTATGGCTACACCTTC.

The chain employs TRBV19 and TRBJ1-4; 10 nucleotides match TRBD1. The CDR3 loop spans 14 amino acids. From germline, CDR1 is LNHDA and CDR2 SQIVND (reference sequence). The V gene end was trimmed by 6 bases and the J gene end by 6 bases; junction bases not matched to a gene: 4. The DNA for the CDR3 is TGTGCCAGTAGAGAGACAGGGGGCGATGAAAAACTGTTTTTT. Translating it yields CASRETGGDEKLFF.

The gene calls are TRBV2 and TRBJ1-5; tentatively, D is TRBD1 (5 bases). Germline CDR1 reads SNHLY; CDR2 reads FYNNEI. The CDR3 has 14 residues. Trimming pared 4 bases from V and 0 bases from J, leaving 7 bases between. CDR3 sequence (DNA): TGTGCCAGCAGTGGGGGGTATAGCAATCAGCCCCAGCATTTT. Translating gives CASSGGYSNQPQHF.

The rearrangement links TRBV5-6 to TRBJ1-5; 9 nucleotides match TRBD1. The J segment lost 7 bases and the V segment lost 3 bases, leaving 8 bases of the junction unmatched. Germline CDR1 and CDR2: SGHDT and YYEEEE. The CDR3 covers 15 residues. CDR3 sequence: CASSSTGGSRQPQHF. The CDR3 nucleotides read TGTGCCAGCAGCTCGACAGGGGGATCTCGGCAGCCCCAGCATTTT. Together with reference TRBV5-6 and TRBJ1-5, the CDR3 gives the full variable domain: DAGVTQSPTHLIKTRGQQVTLRCSPKSGHDTVSWYQQALGQGPQFIFQYYEEEERQRGNFPDRFSGHQFPNYSSELNVNALLLGDSALYLCASSSTGGSRQPQHFGDGTRLSIL.

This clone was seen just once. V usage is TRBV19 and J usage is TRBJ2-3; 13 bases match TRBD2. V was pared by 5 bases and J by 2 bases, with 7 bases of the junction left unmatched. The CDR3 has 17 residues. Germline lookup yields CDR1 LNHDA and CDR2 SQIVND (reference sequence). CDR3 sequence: CASSASLAGGHTDTQYF. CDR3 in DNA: TGTGCCAGTAGTGCCTCACTAGCGGGGGGGCACACAGATACGCAGTATTTT.

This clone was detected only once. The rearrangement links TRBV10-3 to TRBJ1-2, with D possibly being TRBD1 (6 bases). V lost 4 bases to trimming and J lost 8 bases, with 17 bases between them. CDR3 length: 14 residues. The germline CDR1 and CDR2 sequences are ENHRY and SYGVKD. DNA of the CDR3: TGTGCCATCAGTGGGGGCCGGGGGGCGCGGGGCTACACCTTC. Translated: CAISGGRGARGYTF.

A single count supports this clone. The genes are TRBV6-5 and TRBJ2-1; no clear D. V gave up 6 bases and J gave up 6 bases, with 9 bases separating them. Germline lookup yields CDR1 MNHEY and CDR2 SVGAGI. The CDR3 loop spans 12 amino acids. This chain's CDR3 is CASRLGSNEQFF. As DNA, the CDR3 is TGTGCCAGCAGACTCGGAAGCAATGAGCAGTTCTTC.

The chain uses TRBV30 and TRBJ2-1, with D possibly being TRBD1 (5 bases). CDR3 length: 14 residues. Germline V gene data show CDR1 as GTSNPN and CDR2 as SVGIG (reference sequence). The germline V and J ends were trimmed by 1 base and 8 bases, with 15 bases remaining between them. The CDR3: CAWSAGREFHEQFF. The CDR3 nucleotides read TGTGCCTGGAGTGCGGGCAGGGAATTCCATGAGCAGTTCTTC.

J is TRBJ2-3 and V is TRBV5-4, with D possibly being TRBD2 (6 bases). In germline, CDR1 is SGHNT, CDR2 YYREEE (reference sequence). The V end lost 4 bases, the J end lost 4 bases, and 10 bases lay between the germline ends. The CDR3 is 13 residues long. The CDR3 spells CASSPGTADTQYF. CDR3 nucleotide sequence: TGTGCCAGCAGCCCAGGGACTGCAGATACGCAGTATTTT.

The CDR3 DNA is TGTGCCAGCAGCGCCGAGGGGGTCAGTAATTCACCCCTCCACTTT. This encodes CASSAEGVSNSPLHF. V gene TRBV9 combines with J gene TRBJ1-6; weak D call: TRBD1 (6 bases). V dropped 3 bases and J dropped 6 bases, with 13 bases sitting between them. This CDR3 is 15 amino acids long. Germline CDR1 is SGDLS and CDR2 is YYNGEE.

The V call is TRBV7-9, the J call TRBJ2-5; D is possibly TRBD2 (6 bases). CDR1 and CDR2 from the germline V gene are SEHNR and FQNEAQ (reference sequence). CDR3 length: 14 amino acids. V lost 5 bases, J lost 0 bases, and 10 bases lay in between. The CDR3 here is CASSRTGDQETQYF. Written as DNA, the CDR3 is TGTGCCAGCAGCCGCACGGGGGACCAAGAGACCCAGTACTTC.

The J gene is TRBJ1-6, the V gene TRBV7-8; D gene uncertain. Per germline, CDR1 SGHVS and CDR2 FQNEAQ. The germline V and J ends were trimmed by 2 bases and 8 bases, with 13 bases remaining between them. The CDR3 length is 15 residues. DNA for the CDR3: TGTGCCAGCAGCTTAAATCTCTCAGCGGATTCACCCCTCCACTTT. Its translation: CASSLNLSADSPLHF.

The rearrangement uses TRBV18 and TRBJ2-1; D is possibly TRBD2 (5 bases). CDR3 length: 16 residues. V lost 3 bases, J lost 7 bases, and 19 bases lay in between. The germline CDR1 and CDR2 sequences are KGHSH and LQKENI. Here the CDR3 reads CASSPDGITMRNEQFF. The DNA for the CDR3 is TGTGCCAGCTCACCCGACGGGATAACGATGAGGAATGAGCAGTTCTTC.

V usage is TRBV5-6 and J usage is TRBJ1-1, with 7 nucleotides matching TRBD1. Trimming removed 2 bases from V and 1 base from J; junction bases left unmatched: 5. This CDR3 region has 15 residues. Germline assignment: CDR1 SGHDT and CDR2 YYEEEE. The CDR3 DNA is TGTGCCAGCAGCTTCCGTACAGGGGCGAACACTGAAGCTTTCTTT. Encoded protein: CASSFRTGANTEAFF.

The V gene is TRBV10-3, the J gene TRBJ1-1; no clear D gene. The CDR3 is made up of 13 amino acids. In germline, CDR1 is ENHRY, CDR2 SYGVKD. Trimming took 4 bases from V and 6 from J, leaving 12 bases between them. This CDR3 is CAISGGGAPEAFF. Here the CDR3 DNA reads TGTGCCATCAGTGGGGGAGGAGCCCCTGAAGCTTTCTTT.

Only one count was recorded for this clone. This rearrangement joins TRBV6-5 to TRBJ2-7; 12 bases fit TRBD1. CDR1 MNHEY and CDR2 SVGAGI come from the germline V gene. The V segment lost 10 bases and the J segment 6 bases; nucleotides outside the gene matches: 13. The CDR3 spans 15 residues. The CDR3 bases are TGTGCCACCGAGGTCCGGGACAGGGGGCTTCTCGAGCAGTACTTC. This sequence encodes CATEVRDRGLLEQYF.

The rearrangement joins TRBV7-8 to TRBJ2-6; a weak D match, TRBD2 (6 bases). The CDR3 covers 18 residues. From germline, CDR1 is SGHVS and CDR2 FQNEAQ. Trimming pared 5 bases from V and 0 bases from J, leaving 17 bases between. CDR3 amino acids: CASSQWDLGRSGANVLTF. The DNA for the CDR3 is TGTGCCAGCAGCCAATGGGACTTGGGTCGCTCTGGGGCCAACGTCCTGACTTTC.